The rows below give T cell receptor beta chains drawn from one sample of a study of cytomegalovirus exposure and HLA in healthy donors. Using immunoSEQ multiplex PCR, the repertoire was profiled, and TCRdb retains in-frame clones only, with some absent. The table lists about 200,000 clones, about 76% of them singletons. Source material: PBMCs. All receptors come from a male donor in good health and CMV-seropositive. CDR3s include the opening cysteine and the closing phenylalanine or tryptophan. The order of the fields is clone size, D gene, J gene, V gene, CDR3 protein, CDR3 DNA. D genes are given only for firm matches. The listing skips clone size in some rows; elsewhere it reads once, few, many or a size class.

-	TRBD1	TRBJ2-7	TRBV5-4	CASSFTQGANEQYF	TGTGCCAGCAGCTTCACACAGGGGGCTAACGAGCAGTACTTC
-	TRBD1	TRBJ1-4	TRBV5-1	CASSLDRGPKLFF	TGCGCCAGCAGCTTGGACAGGGGCCCAAAACTGTTTTTT
-	TRBD1	TRBJ1-1	TRBV7-6	CASSPTGGNTEAFF	TGTGCCAGCAGCCCCACAGGGGGGAACACTGAAGCTTTCTTT
-	-	TRBJ1-3	TRBV11-2	CASRDSPLIRSGNTIYF	TGTGCCAGCAGGGACAGCCCTCTAATAAGAAGTGGAAACACCATATATTTT
-	-	TRBJ1-1	TRBV21-1	CASTVPGQGFTFF	TGTGCCAGCACCGTCCCGGGACAGGGGTTCACTTTCTTT
-	-	TRBJ1-1	TRBV6-1	CASSWGQNTEAFF	TGTGCCAGCAGTTGGGGACAGAACACTGAAGCTTTCTTT
-	TRBD1	TRBJ2-6	TRBV27	CASSLGTGYSGANVLTF	TGTGCCAGCAGTTTAGGGACAGGGTACTCTGGGGCCAACGTCCTGACTTTC
once	-	TRBJ1-4	TRBV28	CASRLYEKLFF	TGTGCCAGCAGGCTATATGAAAAACTGTTTTTT
-	-	TRBJ1-1	TRBV28	CASSLFRGLYTEAFF	TGTGCCAGCAGTTTATTTCGCGGGCTGTACACTGAAGCTTTCTTT
-	-	TRBJ1-2	TRBV6-4	CASSQDRNYGYTF	TGTGCCAGCAGCCAAGACAGGAACTATGGCTACACCTTC
-	TRBD2	TRBJ2-7	TRBV6-5	CASRQAGGRYEQYF	TGTGCCAGCAGGCAAGCGGGGGGGCGTTACGAGCAGTACTTC
few	TRBD2	TRBJ2-2	TRBV4-1	CASSQGPAGGDTGELFF	TGCGCCAGCAGCCAAGGCCCAGCGGGAGGGGACACCGGGGAGCTGTTTTTT
-	-	TRBJ2-1	TRBV7-6	CASSSGPGWGVNEQFF	TGTGCCAGCAGTTCAGGACCCGGCTGGGGCGTTAATGAGCAGTTCTTC
-	TRBD1	TRBJ2-7	TRBV7-8	CASSLAPIRDRGNEQYF	TGTGCCAGCAGCTTGGCCCCCATCCGGGACAGGGGCAACGAGCAGTACTTC
few	-	TRBJ2-1	TRBV7-7	CASSLHEVALEQFF	TGTGCCAGCAGCCTACATGAGGTAGCCCTTGAGCAGTTCTTC
-	TRBD1	TRBJ2-7	TRBV9	CASSAQAGTGSYEQYF	TGTGCCAGCAGCGCCCAAGCCGGGACAGGGTCCTACGAGCAGTACTTC
-	TRBD1	TRBJ1-2	TRBV7-2	CASTVTGVYYGYTF	TGTGCCAGCACCGTGACAGGGGTATACTATGGCTACACCTTC
once	TRBD2	TRBJ2-7	TRBV27	CASSLAGGLSYEQYF	TGTGCCAGCAGCCTAGCGGGAGGTCTCTCCTACGAGCAGTACTTC
-	-	TRBJ2-1	TRBV6-4	CASSDSPGAYEQFF	TGTGCCAGCAGTGACTCTCCGGGAGCTTATGAGCAGTTCTTC
-	TRBD1	TRBJ2-5	TRBV28	CASRSGTGARGETQYF	TGTGCCAGCAGATCCGGGACAGGGGCCCGCGGGGAGACCCAGTACTTC
few	-	TRBJ1-4	TRBV5-1	CASSFSGNEKLFF	TGCGCCAGCAGCTTTAGCGGTAATGAAAAACTGTTTTTT
-	TRBD2	TRBJ2-1	TRBV19	CASSIKLGLADNEQFF	TGTGCCAGTAGTATAAAACTGGGACTAGCGGACAATGAGCAGTTCTTC
once	-	TRBJ1-3	TRBV6-1	CASGQSGNTIYF	TGTGCCAGCGGACAGTCTGGAAACACCATATATTTT
once	TRBD1	TRBJ2-7	TRBV6-5	CASSYWDRPHEQYF	TGTGCCAGCAGTTATTGGGACAGGCCCCACGAGCAGTACTTC
-	TRBD1	TRBJ2-7	TRBV7-9	CASSPRTGVYEQYF	TGTGCCAGCAGCCCCCGGACAGGGGTCTACGAGCAGTACTTC
-	TRBD2	TRBJ2-1	TRBV7-3	CASSLRLAGGYNEQFF	TGTGCCAGCAGCTTAAGACTAGCGGGGGGGTATAATGAGCAGTTCTTC
-	TRBD2	TRBJ2-1	TRBV7-3	CASSLTSSGNNEQFF	TGTGCCAGCAGCTTAACCTCTAGCGGAAACAATGAGCAGTTCTTC
-	-	TRBJ2-7	TRBV11-2	CASSLNSYEQYF	TGTGCCAGCAGCCTTAACTCCTACGAGCAGTACTTC
-	TRBD2	TRBJ2-1	TRBV9	CASSVGGRVDYNEQFF	TGTGCCAGCAGCGTCGGCGGGAGAGTGGACTACAATGAGCAGTTCTTC
-	TRBD1	TRBJ2-5	TRBV5-6	CASSRKSQGRETQYF	TGTGCCAGCAGCCGAAAATCACAGGGGCGCGAGACCCAGTACTTC
-	TRBD2	TRBJ2-1	TRBV9	CASSVEASGRGNEQFF	TGTGCCAGCAGCGTAGAGGCTAGCGGGAGGGGAAATGAGCAGTTCTTC
-	-	TRBJ2-7	TRBV5-1	CASSLGGGAGAREQYF	TGCGCCAGCAGCTTGGGGGGAGGTGCGGGGGCAAGGGAGCAGTACTTC
few	-	TRBJ1-2	TRBV28	CASSPAGGRHVGYTF	TGTGCCAGCAGTCCAGCGGGGGGGAGGCACGTGGGCTACACCTTC
-	TRBD2	TRBJ2-7	TRBV7-3	CASSSWTSGASYEQYF	TGTGCCAGCAGCTCGTGGACTAGCGGGGCCTCCTACGAGCAGTACTTC
-	TRBD1	TRBJ2-1	TRBV6-6	CAGSPTRDRADEQFF	TGTGCCGGGTCCCCGACCCGGGACAGGGCGGACGAGCAGTTCTTC
-	-	TRBJ2-5	TRBV7-2	CASSQQGGETQYF	TGTGCCAGCAGCCAACAGGGTGGGGAGACCCAGTACTTC
-	-	TRBJ1-5	TRBV9	CASSADQGGQPQHF	TGTGCCAGCAGCGCGGACCAAGGAGGTCAGCCCCAGCATTTT
-	-	TRBJ2-7	TRBV12-5	CASALGQKADEQYF	TGTGCTAGTGCCCTTGGCCAAAAGGCGGACGAGCAGTACTTC
-	-	TRBJ1-1	TRBV25-1	CASSEFSEAFF	TGTGCCAGCAGTGAATTCAGTGAAGCTTTCTTT
-	-	TRBJ1-1	TRBV7-2	CASRGAVGTEAFF	TGTGCCAGCAGAGGGGCCGTGGGCACTGAAGCTTTCTTT
few	TRBD1	TRBJ2-3	TRBV7-9	CASPTGVKDTQYF	TGTGCCAGCCCTACAGGGGTTAAAGATACGCAGTATTTT
-	-	TRBJ1-2	TRBV5-1	CASSLRSGRDGYTF	TGCGCCAGCAGCTTGCGATCCGGGCGGGATGGCTACACCTTC
-	TRBD2	TRBJ2-1	TRBV5-4	CASSPAKRGTYNEQFF	TGTGCCAGCAGCCCGGCGAAGCGGGGAACCTACAATGAGCAGTTCTTC
once	-	TRBJ2-1	TRBV9	CASSQAFLASNNEQFF	TGTGCCAGCAGCCAGGCCTTTCTAGCCTCGAACAATGAGCAGTTCTTC
-	-	TRBJ2-1	TRBV28	CASTTGAEDEQFF	TGTGCCAGCACCACTGGGGCTGAGGATGAGCAGTTCTTC
-	-	TRBJ2-7	TRBV20-1	CSASSIYEQYF	TGCAGTGCTAGTTCCATCTACGAGCAGTACTTC
-	TRBD1	TRBJ1-4	TRBV5-1	CASSLVPKGGTDGEKLFF	TGCGCCAGCAGCTTGGTTCCGAAAGGGGGGACAGATGGTGAAAAACTGTTTTTT
-	-	TRBJ1-1	TRBV7-9	CASSIQSGVSSTEAFF	TGTGCCAGCAGCATCCAGTCGGGAGTCAGTAGCACTGAAGCTTTCTTT
-	TRBD2	TRBJ2-5	TRBV6-5	CASSYSLAKTQYF	TGTGCCAGCAGTTATTCACTAGCGAAGACCCAGTACTTC
-	TRBD2	TRBJ2-3	TRBV19	CASSIRTSGRTDTQYF	TGTGCCAGTAGTATAAGGACTAGCGGCCGCACAGATACGCAGTATTTT
-	-	TRBJ2-7	TRBV7-2	CASSLARSYEQYF	TGTGCCAGCAGCTTAGCACGGTCCTACGAGCAGTACTTC